These 3 T cell receptor beta chains share one sample of origin, sequenced in a study of cytomegalovirus exposure and HLA in healthy donors (dated by TCRdb to between 2016 and 2019). The library came from the immunoSEQ multiplex PCR assay. The multiplex PCR relied on a mix of 60 forward primers for TCR Vbeta segments and 13 reverse primers for TCR Jbeta segments. The immuneACCESS repertoire file appears here via TCRdb, limited to in-frame rearrangements. These files lack a portion of the clones; in checked studies, under half of the deficit traces to unresolved V genes, and the cause of the others is not known. For this sample the table gives 150,000 to 200,000 clones, of which around four fifths were detected only once. Together, the top ten hold around 0.8% of the sample. Sequenced sample: PBMCs. The receptors come from a woman between 18 and 30 years old in good health and CMV-seronegative.

J is TRBJ1-5 and V is TRBV6-5, with 8 bases lining up with TRBD1. The junction had 7 bases not matched to a gene; V was cut back by 5 bases and J by 7 bases. This CDR3 comprises 14 residues. Per the germline V gene, CDR1 is MNHEY and CDR2 is SVGAGI. The CDR3 nucleotides read TGTGCCAGCAGTGACCTGGACAGGGAACAGCCCCAGCATTTT. Amino acids: CASSDLDREQPQHF.

The V gene is TRBV5-1, the J gene TRBJ2-7; the match to TRBD2 covers 7 bases. CDR3 length: 15 residues. Trimming at V came to 5 bases and at J to 0 bases, leaving 8 bases not matched to a gene. CDR1 SGHRS and CDR2 YFSETQ come from the germline V gene. In DNA form, the CDR3 reads TGCGCCAGCAGGAGCGGGACCGCGATCTCCTACGAGCAGTACTTC. Protein: CASRSGTAISYEQYF.

This chain connects TRBV29-1 to TRBJ2-7; D uncertain. The germline gives CDR1 SQVTM, CDR2 ANQGSEA. Trimming removed 6 bases from V and 1 base from J, with 7 bases in between. There are 11 residues in the CDR3. CDR3 sequence (DNA): TGCAGCGTCCAGATATCCTACGAGCAGTACTTC. Encoded protein: CSVQISYEQYF.